This T cell receptor beta chain was identified during a study of T cells expressing NK-cell markers. Study background: Sequencing of TCR beta repertoires drew on sorted CD3+CD56+NKG2C+, CD3+CD56+NKG2C- and CD3+CD56-NKG2C+ T cells. Study-wide results and limits: In several donors, these clonotypes also led the CD3+CD56-NKG2C+ fraction.

Comments on this clonotype: Its antigen is unidentified.

Researchers built TCR beta cDNA using 5'RACE template switching with UMIs. Reanalyzing the 5' RACE reads, TCRdb keeps one entry per CDR3 protein, without DNA. The sample holds some 600,000 distinct CDR3 sequences. CDR1 is KGHDR and CDR2 is SFDVKD in the germline V gene. The CDR3 covers 13 residues. The V gene is TRBV24-1, the J gene TRBJ2-2; the TCRdb call, TRBD2, lacks DNA for checking. This sequence was found in a man younger than 35 in good health. Material: blood T cells: a sorted CD56 or NKG2C T cell subset, CD4+ or CD8+ T cells, or bulk PBMC T cells (not recorded which). CDR3: CATGGATTGELFF.